This TCR beta chain came from a study of identical twins. TCRdb ran MiXCR on the 5' RACE reads and lists one entry per CDR3 protein. This repertoire shows about 200,000 distinct CDR3 sequences, over 5% found once; its top ten account for 13% to 15%. Germline V lookup: CDR1 LNHDA, CDR2 SQIVND (reference sequence). The CDR3 covers 15 residues. V was clipped by 5 bases and J by 3 bases, with 14 bases between them. Study findings and constraints: Whereas memory repertoires showed no such difference, abundant cord blood beta clonotypes carried fewer insertions.

There are many counts of this clonotype. Its specificity is unknown. Separately, the same data were catalogued under a study of T cells expressing NK-cell markers. From that report: These same clonotypes (in a few donors) also led the CD3+CD56-NKG2C+ fraction.

V usage is TRBV19 and J usage is TRBJ1-5, with TRBD1 as a possible D gene (5 bases). The receptor was derived from a woman under 30 in good health. Specimen: CD8+ T cells sorted from blood. CDR3 coding DNA: TGTGCCAGTAGTCCGGTAGACAGCCTCAATCAGCCCCAGCATTTT. It translates to CASSPVDSLNQPQHF.